This T cell receptor (beta chain) came from a study of blood T cell repertoires in COVID-19. The wider study: The analysed material was cDNA or gDNA that came from T cells, B-cell-depleted T cells, or PBMCs.

Per germline, CDR1 MGHRA and CDR2 YSYEKL. CDR3 length equals 12 residues. The V end was cut by 2 bases, the J end by 5 bases, with 4 bases between. Study processing details: Reference gene primer amplification in the assay estimated nucleated cell counts. Generated by immunoSEQ multiplex PCR, the TCRdb table keeps only in-frame clones and is missing some. Clonal size and the V and J genes are those of that table, whereas D and trimming came from the DNA. The sample lists roughly 250,000 clones, under 90% occurring once. Input material: peripheral blood. The chain has TRBV4-1 and TRBJ2-1; D is unresolved. The TCR sequence derives from a woman between 55 and 75 years old with active or convalescent COVID-19. CDR3 nucleotides: TGCGCCAGCAGCCAATCCAACAATGAGCAGTTCTTC. Encoded protein: CASSQSNNEQFF.